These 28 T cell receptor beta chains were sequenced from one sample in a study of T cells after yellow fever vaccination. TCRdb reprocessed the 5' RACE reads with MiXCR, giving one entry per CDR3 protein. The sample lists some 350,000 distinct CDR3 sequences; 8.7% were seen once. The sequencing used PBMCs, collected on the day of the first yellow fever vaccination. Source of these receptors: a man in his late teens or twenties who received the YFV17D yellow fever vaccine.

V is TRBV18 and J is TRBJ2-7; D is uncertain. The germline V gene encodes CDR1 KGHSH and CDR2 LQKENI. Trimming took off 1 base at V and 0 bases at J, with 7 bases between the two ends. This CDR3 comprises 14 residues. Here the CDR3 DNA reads TGTGCCAGCTCACCACAACACCTCTCCTACGAGCAGTACTTC. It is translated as CASSPQHLSYEQYF.

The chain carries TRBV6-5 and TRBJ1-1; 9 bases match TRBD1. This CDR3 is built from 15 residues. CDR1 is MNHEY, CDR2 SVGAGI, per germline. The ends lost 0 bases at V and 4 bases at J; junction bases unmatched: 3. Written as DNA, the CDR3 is TGTGCCAGCAGTTACTCCGGACAGGGGAGCACTGAAGCTTTCTTT. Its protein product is CASSYSGQGSTEAFF.

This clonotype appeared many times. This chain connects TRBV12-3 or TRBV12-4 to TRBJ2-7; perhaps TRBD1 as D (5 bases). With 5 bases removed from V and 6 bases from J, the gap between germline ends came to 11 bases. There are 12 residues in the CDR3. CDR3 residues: CASSQGRREQYV. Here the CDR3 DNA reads TGTGCCAGCAGTCAGGGTCGACGCGAGCAGTACGTC.

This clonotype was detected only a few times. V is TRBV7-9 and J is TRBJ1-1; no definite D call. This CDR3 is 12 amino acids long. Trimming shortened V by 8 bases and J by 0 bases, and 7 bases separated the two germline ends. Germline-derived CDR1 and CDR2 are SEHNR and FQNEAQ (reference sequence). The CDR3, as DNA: TGTGCCAGCGGACTCATGAACACTGAAGCTTTCTTT. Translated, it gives CASGLMNTEAFF.

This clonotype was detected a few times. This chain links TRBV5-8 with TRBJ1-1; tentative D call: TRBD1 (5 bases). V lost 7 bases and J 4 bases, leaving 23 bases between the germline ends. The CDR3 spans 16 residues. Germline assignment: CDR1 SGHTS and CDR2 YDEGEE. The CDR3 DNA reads TGTGCCAGCCTTGTCTGGGCAGGGAATTGGGGCACTGAAGCTTTCTTT. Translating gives CASLVWAGNWGTEAFF.

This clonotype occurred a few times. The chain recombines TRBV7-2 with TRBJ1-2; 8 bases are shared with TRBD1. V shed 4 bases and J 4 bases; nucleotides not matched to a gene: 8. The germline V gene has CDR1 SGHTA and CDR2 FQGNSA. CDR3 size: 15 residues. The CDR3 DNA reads TGTGCCAGCAGCTCGGACAGGGCGCCTGCCTATGGCTACACCTTC. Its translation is CASSSDRAPAYGYTF.

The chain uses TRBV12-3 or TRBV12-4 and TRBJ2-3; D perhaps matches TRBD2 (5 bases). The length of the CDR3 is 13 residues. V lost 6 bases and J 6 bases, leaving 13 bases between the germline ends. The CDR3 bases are TGTGCCAGCAGCGACGGGATCCAGGATACGCAGTATTTT. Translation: CASSDGIQDTQYF.

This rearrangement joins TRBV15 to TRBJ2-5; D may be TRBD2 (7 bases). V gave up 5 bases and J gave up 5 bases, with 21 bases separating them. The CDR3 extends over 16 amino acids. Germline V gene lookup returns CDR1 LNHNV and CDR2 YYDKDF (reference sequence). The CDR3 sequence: CATSQTGGPAWETQYF. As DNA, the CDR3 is TGTGCCACCAGCCAGACCGGGGGGCCGGCTTGGGAGACCCAGTACTTC. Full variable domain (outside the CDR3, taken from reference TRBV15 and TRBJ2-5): DAMVIQNPRYQVTQFGKPVTLSCSQTLNHNVMYWYQQKSSQAPKLLFHYYDKDFNNEADTPDNFQSRRPNTSFCFLDIRSPGLGDTAMYLCATSQTGGPAWETQYFGPGTRLLVL.

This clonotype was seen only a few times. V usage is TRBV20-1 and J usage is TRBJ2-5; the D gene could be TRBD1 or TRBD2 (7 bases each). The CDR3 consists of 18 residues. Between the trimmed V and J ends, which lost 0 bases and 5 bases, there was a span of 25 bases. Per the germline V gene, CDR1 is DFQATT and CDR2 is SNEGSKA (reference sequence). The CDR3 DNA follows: TGCAGTGCTAGAGATGGGGAGCAGGGGGGGGTGCCCGGGGAGACCCAGTACTTC. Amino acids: CSARDGEQGGVPGETQYF.

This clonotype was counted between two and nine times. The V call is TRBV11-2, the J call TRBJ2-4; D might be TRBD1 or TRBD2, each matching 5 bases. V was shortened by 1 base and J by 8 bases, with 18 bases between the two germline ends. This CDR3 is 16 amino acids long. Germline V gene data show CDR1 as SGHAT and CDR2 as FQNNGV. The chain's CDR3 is CASSLGPGAREYIQYF. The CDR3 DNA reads TGTGCCAGCAGCTTAGGGCCCGGGGCTAGGGAGTACATTCAGTACTTC.

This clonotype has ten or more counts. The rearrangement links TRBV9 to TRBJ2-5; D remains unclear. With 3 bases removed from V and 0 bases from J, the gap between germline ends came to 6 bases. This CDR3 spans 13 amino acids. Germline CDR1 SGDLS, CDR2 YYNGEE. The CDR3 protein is CASSGRYQETQYF. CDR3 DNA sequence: TGTGCCAGCAGCGGAAGGTACCAAGAGACCCAGTACTTC.

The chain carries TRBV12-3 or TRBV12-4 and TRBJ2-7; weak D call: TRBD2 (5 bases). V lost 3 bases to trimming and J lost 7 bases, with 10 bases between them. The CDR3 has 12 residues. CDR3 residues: CASSFSRGEQYV. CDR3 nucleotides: TGTGCCAGCAGTTTTTCCCGCGGGGAGCAGTACGTC.

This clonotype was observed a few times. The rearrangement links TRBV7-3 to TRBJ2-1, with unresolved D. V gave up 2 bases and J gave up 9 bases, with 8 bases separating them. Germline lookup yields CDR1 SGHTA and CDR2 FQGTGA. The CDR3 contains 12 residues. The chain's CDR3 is CASSLSLGEQFF. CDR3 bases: TGTGCCAGCAGCTTATCTCTGGGTGAGCAGTTCTTC.

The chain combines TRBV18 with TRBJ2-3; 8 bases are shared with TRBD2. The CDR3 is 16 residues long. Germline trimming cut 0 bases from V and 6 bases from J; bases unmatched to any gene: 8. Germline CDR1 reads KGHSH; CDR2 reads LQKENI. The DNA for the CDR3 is TGTGCCAGCTCACCACCCCGGGGGGGGTCGGGGGATACGCAGTATTTT. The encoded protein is CASSPPRGGSGDTQYF. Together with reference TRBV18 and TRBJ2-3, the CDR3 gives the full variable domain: NAGVMQNPRHLVRRRGQEARLRCSPMKGHSHVYWYRQLPEEGLKFMVYLQKENIIDESGMPKERFSAEFPKEGPSILRIQQVVRGDSAAYFCASSPPRGGSGDTQYFGPGTRLTVL.

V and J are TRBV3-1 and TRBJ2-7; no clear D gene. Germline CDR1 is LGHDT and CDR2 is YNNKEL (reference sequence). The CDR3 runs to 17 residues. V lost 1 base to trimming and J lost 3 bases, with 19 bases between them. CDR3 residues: CASSQGVPLHSCYEQYV. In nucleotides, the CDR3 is TGTGCCAGCAGCCAAGGCGTCCCTCTCCACTCCTGCTACGAGCAGTACGTC.

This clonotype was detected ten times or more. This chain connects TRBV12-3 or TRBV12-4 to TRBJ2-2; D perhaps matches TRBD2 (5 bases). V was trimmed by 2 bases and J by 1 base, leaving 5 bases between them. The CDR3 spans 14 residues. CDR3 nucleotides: TGTGCCAGCAGTTTACGGGGGAACACCGGGGAGCTGTTTTTT. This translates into CASSLRGNTGELFF.

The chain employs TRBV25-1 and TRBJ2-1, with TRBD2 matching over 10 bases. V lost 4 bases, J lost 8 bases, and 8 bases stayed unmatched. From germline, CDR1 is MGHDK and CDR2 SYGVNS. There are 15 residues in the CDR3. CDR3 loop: CASSGRTSGSDEQFF. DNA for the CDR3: TGTGCCAGCAGTGGGAGGACTAGCGGCTCAGATGAGCAGTTCTTC.

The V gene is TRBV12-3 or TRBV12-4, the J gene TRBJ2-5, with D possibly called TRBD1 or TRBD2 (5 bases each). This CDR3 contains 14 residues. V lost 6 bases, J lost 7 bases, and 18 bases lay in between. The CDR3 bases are TGTGCCAGCAGAACCACCGGGACCCTAGTGACCCAGTACTTC. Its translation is CASRTTGTLVTQYF.

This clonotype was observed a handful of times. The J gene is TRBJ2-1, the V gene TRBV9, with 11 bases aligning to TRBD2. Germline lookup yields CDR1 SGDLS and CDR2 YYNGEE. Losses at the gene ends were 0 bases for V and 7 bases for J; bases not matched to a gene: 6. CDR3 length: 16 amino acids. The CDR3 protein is CASSVESSGGTNEQFF. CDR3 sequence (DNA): TGTGCCAGCAGCGTAGAATCTAGCGGGGGGACTAATGAGCAGTTCTTC.

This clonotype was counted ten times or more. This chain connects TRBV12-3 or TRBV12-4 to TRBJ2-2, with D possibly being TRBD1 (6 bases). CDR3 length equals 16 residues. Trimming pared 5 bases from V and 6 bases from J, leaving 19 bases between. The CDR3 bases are TGTGCCAGCAGTCCCGTAGGGGGTCGGGATCCCGGGGAGCTGTTTTTT. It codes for CASSPVGGRDPGELFF.

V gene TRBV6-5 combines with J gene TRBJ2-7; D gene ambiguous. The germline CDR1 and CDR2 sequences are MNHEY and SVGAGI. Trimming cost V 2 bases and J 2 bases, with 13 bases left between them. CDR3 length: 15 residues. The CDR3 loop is CASSYKGPRPYEQYF. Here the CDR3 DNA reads TGTGCCAGCAGTTACAAGGGCCCAAGACCCTACGAGCAGTACTTC.

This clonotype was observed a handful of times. For the CDR3, the DNA is TGCAGTGCTAGAGGGACGGGACAGTCCTACGAGCAGTACTTC. Its protein is CSARGTGQSYEQYF. The V gene is TRBV20-1, the J gene TRBJ2-7; TRBD1 aligns across 7 bases. V trimming: 1 base; J trimming: 1 base; junction bases outside the gene matches: 4. The CDR3 spans 14 residues. Germline V gene lookup returns CDR1 DFQATT and CDR2 SNEGSKA (reference sequence).

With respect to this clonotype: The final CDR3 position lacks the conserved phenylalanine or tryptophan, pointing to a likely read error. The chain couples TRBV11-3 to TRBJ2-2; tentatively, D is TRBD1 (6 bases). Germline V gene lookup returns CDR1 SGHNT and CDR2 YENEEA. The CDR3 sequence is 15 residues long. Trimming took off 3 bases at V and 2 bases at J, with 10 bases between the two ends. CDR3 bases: TGTGCCAGCAGCTTCGGGACAACCAACACCGGGGAGCTGTTTCTT. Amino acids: CASSFGTTNTGELFL.

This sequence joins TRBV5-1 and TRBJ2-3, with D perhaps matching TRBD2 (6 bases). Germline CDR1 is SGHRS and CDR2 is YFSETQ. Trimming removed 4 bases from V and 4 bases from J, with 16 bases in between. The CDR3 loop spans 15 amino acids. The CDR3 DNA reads TGCGCCAGCAGCGGGAGGCTAGCGAATGCAGATACGCAGTATTTT. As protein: CASSGRLANADTQYF. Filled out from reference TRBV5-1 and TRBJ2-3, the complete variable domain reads KAGVTQTPRYLIKTRGQQVTLSCSPISGHRSVSWYQQTPGQGLQFLFEYFSETQRNKGNFPGRFSGRQFSNSRSEMNVSTLELGDSALYLCASSGRLANADTQYFGPGTRLTVL.

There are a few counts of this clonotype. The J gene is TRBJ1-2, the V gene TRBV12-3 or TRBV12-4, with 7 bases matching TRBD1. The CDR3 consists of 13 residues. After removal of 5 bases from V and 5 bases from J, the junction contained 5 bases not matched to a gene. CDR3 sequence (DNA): TGTGCCAGCAGTCAAGGACAGGCTTATGGCTACACCTTC. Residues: CASSQGQAYGYTF.

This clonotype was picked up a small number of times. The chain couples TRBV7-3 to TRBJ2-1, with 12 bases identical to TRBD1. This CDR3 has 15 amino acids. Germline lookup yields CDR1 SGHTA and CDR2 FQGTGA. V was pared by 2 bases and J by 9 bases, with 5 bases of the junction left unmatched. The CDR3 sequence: CASSLGTGGQIEQFF. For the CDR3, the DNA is TGTGCCAGCAGCTTAGGGACAGGGGGCCAGATTGAGCAGTTCTTC.

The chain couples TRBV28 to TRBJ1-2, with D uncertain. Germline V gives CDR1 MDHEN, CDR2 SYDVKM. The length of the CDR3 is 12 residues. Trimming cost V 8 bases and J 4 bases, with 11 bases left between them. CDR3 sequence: CASVGPSYGYTF. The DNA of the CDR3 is TGTGCCAGCGTAGGCCCCTCCTATGGCTACACCTTC.

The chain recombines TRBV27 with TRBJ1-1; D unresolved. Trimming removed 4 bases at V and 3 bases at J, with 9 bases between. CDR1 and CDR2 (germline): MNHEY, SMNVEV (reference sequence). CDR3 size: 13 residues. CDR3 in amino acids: CASSSRVYTEAFF. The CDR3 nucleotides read TGTGCCAGCAGTTCCCGGGTTTACACTGAAGCTTTCTTT.